Each of the 2 T cell receptor beta chains below was sequenced from the same sample in a study of regulatory T cells in long-lasting Graves disease listed by TCRdb under 2021. The time point label, read with the paper, signifies: newly diagnosed GD, antithyroid drugs for less than 3 months. For both TCR sequencing and RNA sequencing, RNA was extracted from PBMCs in TRIzol. Receptors were amplified or captured by multiplex PCR. Sequencer: Illumina HiSeq 4000. To build TCR beta libraries, CDR3 regions were amplified by Arm-PCR using iRepertoire HTBI primers. In-frame beta chains were kept once TCRdb had trimmed the public reads at Q25 with fastp and called clones with MiXCR. Every CDR3 protein is listed once, alongside the most common genes and DNA of its rows. For this sample the table gives roughly 220,000 distinct CDR3 sequences, of which around 17% were detected only once. The ten largest clones take up 22% of the sample.

The sequencing used peripheral blood mononuclear cells (PBMCs), collected at new diagnosis, from a patient treated with antithyroid drugs. Source of these receptors: a female donor with Graves disease.

There are many counts of this clonotype. The chain employs TRBV3-1 and TRBJ2-2; tentative D call: TRBD2 (5 bases). V lost 7 bases and J 2 bases, leaving 11 bases between the germline ends. CDR3 length equals 14 residues. Germline lookup yields CDR1 LGHDT and CDR2 YNNKEL (reference sequence). The CDR3 loop is CASMVRANTGELFF. The CDR3 DNA follows: TGTGCCAGCATGGTGCGGGCAAACACCGGGGAGCTGTTTTTT.

This clonotype was seen a handful of times. A much bigger clone sits one base away, suggesting this may be a read error. The gene calls are TRBV11-3 and TRBJ2-1; no definite D call. The CDR3 totals 14 residues. Germline V gene lookup returns CDR1 SGHNT and CDR2 YENEEA. CDR3 DNA: TGTGCCAGCAGCCCAGTACGGATATACAGTGAGCAGTTCTTC. Translated, it gives CASSPVRIYSEQFF. The variable domain in full, completed from reference TRBV11-3 and TRBJ2-1, reads EAGVVQSPRYKIIEKKQPVAFWCNPISGHNTLYWYLQNLGQGPELLIRYENEEAVDDSQLPKDRFSAERLKGVDSTLKIQPAELGDSAVYLCASSPVRIYSEQFFGPGTRLTVL.